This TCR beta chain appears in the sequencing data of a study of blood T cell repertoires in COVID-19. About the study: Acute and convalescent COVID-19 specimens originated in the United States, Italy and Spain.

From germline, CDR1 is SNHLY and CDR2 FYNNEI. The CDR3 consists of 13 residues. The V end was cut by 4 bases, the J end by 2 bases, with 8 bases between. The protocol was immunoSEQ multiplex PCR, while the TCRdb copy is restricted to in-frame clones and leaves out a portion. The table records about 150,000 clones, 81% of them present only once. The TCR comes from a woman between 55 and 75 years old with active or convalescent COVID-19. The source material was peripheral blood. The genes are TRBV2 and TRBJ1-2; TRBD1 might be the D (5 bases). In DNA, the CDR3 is TGTGCCAGCAGTGTCCAGGGAAACTATGGCTACACCTTC. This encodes CASSVQGNYGYTF.